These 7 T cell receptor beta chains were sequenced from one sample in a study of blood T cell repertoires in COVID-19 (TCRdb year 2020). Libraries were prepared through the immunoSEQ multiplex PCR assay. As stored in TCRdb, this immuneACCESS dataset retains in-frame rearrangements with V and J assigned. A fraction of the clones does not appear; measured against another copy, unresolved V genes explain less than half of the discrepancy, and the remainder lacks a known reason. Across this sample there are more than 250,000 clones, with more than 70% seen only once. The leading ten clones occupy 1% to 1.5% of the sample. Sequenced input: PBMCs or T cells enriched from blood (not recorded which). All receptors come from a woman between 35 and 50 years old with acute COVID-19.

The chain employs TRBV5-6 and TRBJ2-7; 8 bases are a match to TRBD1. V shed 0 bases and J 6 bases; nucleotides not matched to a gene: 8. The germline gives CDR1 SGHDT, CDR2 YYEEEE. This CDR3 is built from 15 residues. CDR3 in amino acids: CASSLGGRTGSEQYF. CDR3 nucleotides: TGTGCCAGCAGCTTGGGGGGCCGGACAGGGAGCGAGCAGTACTTC. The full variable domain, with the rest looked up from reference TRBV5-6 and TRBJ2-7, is DAGVTQSPTHLIKTRGQQVTLRCSPKSGHDTVSWYQQALGQGPQFIFQYYEEEERQRGNFPDRFSGHQFPNYSSELNVNALLLGDSALYLCASSLGGRTGSEQYFGPGTRLTVT.

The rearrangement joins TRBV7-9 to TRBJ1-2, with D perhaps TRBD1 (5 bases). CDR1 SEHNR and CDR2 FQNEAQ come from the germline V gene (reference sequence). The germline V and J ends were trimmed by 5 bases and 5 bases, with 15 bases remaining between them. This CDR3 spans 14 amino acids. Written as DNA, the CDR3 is TGTGCCAGCAGCCTGGACACCTTTGGGTATGGCTACACCTTC. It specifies CASSLDTFGYGYTF.

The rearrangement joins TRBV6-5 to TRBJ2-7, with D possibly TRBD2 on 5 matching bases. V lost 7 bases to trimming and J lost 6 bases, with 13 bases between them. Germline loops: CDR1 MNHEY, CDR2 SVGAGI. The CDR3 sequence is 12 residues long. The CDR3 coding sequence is TGTGCCAGCACCTCCGCTGCGGGCGAGCAGTACGTC. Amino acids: CASTSAAGEQYV.

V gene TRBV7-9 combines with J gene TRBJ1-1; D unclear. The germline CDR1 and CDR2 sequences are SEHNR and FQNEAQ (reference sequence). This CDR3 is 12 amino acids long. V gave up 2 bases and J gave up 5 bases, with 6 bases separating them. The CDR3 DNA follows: TGTGCCAGCAGCTTAATTAATACTGAAGCTTTCTTT. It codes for CASSLINTEAFF.

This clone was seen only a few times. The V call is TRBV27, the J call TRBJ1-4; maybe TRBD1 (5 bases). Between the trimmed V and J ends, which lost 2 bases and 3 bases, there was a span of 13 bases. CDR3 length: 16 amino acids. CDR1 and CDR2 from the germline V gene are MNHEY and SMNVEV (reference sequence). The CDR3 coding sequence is TGTGCCAGCAGTTTAAGGGGCCCTTGGGCTAATGAAAAACTGTTTTTT. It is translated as CASSLRGPWANEKLFF.

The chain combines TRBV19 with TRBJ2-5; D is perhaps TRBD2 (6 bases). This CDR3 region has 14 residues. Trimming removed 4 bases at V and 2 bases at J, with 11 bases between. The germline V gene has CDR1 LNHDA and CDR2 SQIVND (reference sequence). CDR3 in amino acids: CASSNLRGQETQYF. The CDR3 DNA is TGTGCCAGTAGTAATCTCCGGGGGCAAGAGACCCAGTACTTC.

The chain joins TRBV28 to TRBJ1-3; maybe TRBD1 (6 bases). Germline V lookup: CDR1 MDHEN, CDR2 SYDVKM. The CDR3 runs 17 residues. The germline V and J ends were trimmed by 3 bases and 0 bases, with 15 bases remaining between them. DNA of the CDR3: TGTGCCAGCAGTTTCCCCAGCACAGGGATCTCTGGAAACACCATATATTTT. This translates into CASSFPSTGISGNTIYF.